This T cell receptor beta chain was recovered during a study of PD-1 blockade in classical Hodgkin lymphoma (dated by TCRdb to 2020 to 2022). At the level of the whole study: Nivolumab dosing was 3 mg/kg intravenously every 2 weeks, continuing until either disease progression or unacceptable toxicity. The study used CyTOF and TCR beta sequencing to define a peripheral blood immune signature of response to PD-1 blockade in classical Hodgkin lymphoma. What the work shows at the level of the full study, not this receptor alone: A significant rise by C4D1 was seen in CD4+ but not CD8+ TCR diversity (p=0.0027 vs p=0.16), with the rise being most apparent in complete responders (p=0.02). Trial patients with a complete response had baseline diversity similar to that of newly diagnosed patients, while partial responders and progressors had significantly lower diversity. Lower diversity was seen in patients whose nivolumab began less than 1 year after ASCT, and these patients were left out of later analyses so that immune reconstitution would not confound the results. The study covered only a single clinical trial cohort, and the causes of the repertoire differences, possibly disease activity or prior therapy, were still not defined. Baseline TCR diversity was reported to be lower in newly diagnosed patients than in healthy donors, and even lower in relapsed/refractory patients.

What this sample's time point label stands for: cycle 1 day 1 (C1D1), immediately before nivolumab initiation. All trial patients had relapsed after autologous stem cell transplantation, with cohorts A, B and C differing in prior brentuximab vedotin exposure. The trial cohort was composed of some 57 patients with relapsed/refractory classical Hodgkin lymphoma, for whom complete response, partial response or progressive disease was recorded as best overall response. Single-agent nivolumab was administered to trial patients in the multi-cohort phase II CheckMate 205 trial. An independent review committee assessed best overall response by applying the 2007 International Working Group response criteria. PBMCs from the trial were collected at three points: immediately before nivolumab initiation (C1D1), and during therapy at cycle 2 day 1 and cycle 4 day 1. Peripheral blood was collected in 8 mL Vacutainer Cell Preparation Tubes, from which PBMCs were isolated by centrifugation and then cryopreserved.

In the case of this clone: It has no known antigen specificity. Base qualities are not provided; no much larger clone lies one nucleotide away.

Genomic DNA was extracted with the Qiagen DNeasy kit from unsorted PBMCs and from negatively selected CD4+ and CD8+ fractions. Amplification of TCR beta CDR3 regions was done by immunoSEQ multiplex PCR with primers that anneal to V and J segments. A synthetic immune receptor repertoire was used to minimize amplification bias, and any remaining bias was removed computationally after sequencing. The authors' pipeline ran thus. Custom Python scripts were used to quantify repertoire diversity as the Shannon entropy index. Unsorted, CD4+ and CD8+ repertoires were examined separately, except in combined analyses, for which CD4+ and CD8+ sequences were merged in silico. Clonal expansion was defined as a frequency increase of at least 2-fold after treatment compared with C1D1, and clones undetected at baseline were assigned a pseudocount of 0.5. Singleton clones were defined as clones with 0 or 1 copy at C1D1, and non-singleton clones were defined as clones with 2 or more copies. Clones expanded in unsorted samples were assigned a CD4+, CD8+ or unknown annotation through matching of protein sequences in sorted samples from the same patient. Wilcoxon tests on paired samples were used to test diversity changes from C1D1 to C4D1. TCRdb re-hosts the immuneACCESS table, in-frame sequences only. Its copies lack some clones; in the studies checked, an unresolved V gene accounts for under half of them, and the cause for the rest is not known. V, J and clone size reflect that table, while D and trimming were determined from the DNA. This sample has about 97,000 clones in its table, and approximately 88% of those were observed once. The ten largest account for approximately 12% of the sample.

Looking up the germline V gene (reference sequence) yields CDR1 SEHNR and CDR2 FQNEAQ. Relative to germline, V is missing 5 bases and J is missing 6 bases, with 4 bases of the junction outside any gene match. Taken from cysteine to phenylalanine, the CDR3 has 15 residues. The retained sequence is limited to the CDR3, 45 bases, with the frame set at the first base. The clonotype originates from a human donor with classical Hodgkin lymphoma. The sample was peripheral blood mononuclear cells (PBMCs), taken at baseline. The sequence joins TRBV7-9 to TRBJ2-2; TRBD2 matches 12 bases in the middle. The CDR3 amino acid sequence is: CASSELAGGAGELFF. The nucleotide sequence reads as follows: TGTGCCAGCAGCGAACTAGCGGGAGGTGCCGGGGAGCTGTTTTTT.